Listed here are 21 T cell receptor beta chains from one sample, sequenced in a study of cytomegalovirus exposure and HLA in healthy donors. Both 60 Vbeta primers and 13 Jbeta primers went into the PCR. Clones were read by immunoSEQ multiplex PCR, and TCRdb kept only the in-frame ones, dropping some. Of approximately 160,000 clones in the sample, about four fifths were seen once. Sequencing used PBMCs. The receptor source for this set is a male donor in good health and CMV-seropositive.

This chain joins TRBV2 and TRBJ1-4, with 7 positions matching TRBD1. Germline loops: CDR1 SNHLY, CDR2 FYNNEI. Losses at the gene ends were 4 bases for V and 7 bases for J; bases not matched to a gene: 3. CDR3 size: 13 residues. CDR3 in DNA: TGTGCCAGCAGTGGGCCAGGGGGTGAAAAACTGTTTTTT. Its protein product is CASSGPGGEKLFF.

This clone was counted a single time. The rearrangement links TRBV7-9 to TRBJ2-2, with TRBD1 matching over 9 bases. Germline V gene lookup returns CDR1 SEHNR and CDR2 FQNEAQ (reference sequence). CDR3 length equals 16 residues. Trimming took 4 bases from V and 0 from J; bases not matched to a gene: 3. The CDR3, as DNA: TGTGCCAGCAGCTCCAGGGACAGGGCGAACACCGGGGAGCTGTTTTTT. This gives the protein CASSSRDRANTGELFF.

The table lists this clone with a few counts. The genes are TRBV5-8 and TRBJ1-5; the match to TRBD1 covers 7 bases. Germline V gene lookup returns CDR1 SGHTS and CDR2 YDEGEE. After removal of 2 bases from V and 0 bases from J, the junction contained 2 bases not matched to a gene. The CDR3 extends over 15 amino acids. This chain's CDR3 is CASSLEGASNQPQHF. The CDR3 nucleotides read TGTGCCAGCAGCTTAGAGGGGGCTAGCAATCAGCCCCAGCATTTT. The whole variable domain, filled in from reference TRBV5-8 and TRBJ1-5, reads EAGVTQSPTHLIKTRGQQATLRCSPISGHTSVYWYQQALGLGLQFLLWYDEGEERNRGNFPPRFSGRQFPNYSSELNVNALELEDSALYLCASSLEGASNQPQHFGDGTRLSIL.

This chain connects TRBV6-5 to TRBJ2-5; 7 nucleotides match TRBD1. The germline V gene encodes CDR1 MNHEY and CDR2 SVGAGI. This CDR3 is built from 15 residues. The junction had 5 bases not matched to a gene; V was cut back by 4 bases and J by 0 bases. The DNA of the CDR3 is TGTGCCAGCAGTTCGACAGGGACCTACCAAGAGACCCAGTACTTC. It translates to CASSSTGTYQETQYF.

The rearrangement links TRBV13 to TRBJ2-7; 7 bases align to TRBD1. The CDR3 covers 14 residues. Germline V gives CDR1 PRHDT, CDR2 FYEKMQ (reference sequence). The ends lost 5 bases at V and 5 bases at J; junction bases unmatched: 9. CDR3 region: CASSGRGTLDEQYF. The CDR3 nucleotides read TGTGCCAGCAGCGGCAGGGGGACATTAGACGAGCAGTACTTC.

With regard to this clone: One end of the junction fails to match germline, which may point to a read error. The V and J genes are TRBV7-9 and TRBJ1-1; D uncertain. CDR1 and CDR2 from the germline V gene are SEHNR and FQNEAQ (reference sequence). This CDR3 is built from 14 residues. The CDR3 DNA reads as TGTTCCAGCAGCTTCTCTATCGGGAACACTGAAGCTTTCTTT. This codes for CSSSFSIGNTEAFF.

The chain links TRBV5-4 to TRBJ2-7, with 8 bases lining up with TRBD2. The length of the CDR3 is 14 residues. CDR1 and CDR2 from the germline V gene are SGHNT and YYREEE (reference sequence). Losses at the gene ends were 0 bases for V and 5 bases for J; bases not matched to a gene: 4. The CDR3 region is CASSLELAENEQYF. The CDR3 DNA is TGTGCCAGCAGCTTGGAACTAGCGGAGAACGAGCAGTACTTC.

This clone was seen a handful of times. The chain carries TRBV5-1 and TRBJ1-1; D may be TRBD1 (6 bases). CDR3 size: 16 residues. The V gene lost 2 bases and the J gene lost 2 bases, with 16 bases spanning the gap. Germline CDR1 and CDR2: SGHRS and YFSETQ. The CDR3 sequence: CASSFRDNNENTEAFF. CDR3 sequence (DNA): TGCGCCAGCAGCTTTCGGGACAACAACGAAAACACTGAAGCTTTCTTT.

This chain links TRBV13 with TRBJ2-7, with D unclear. Germline values: CDR1 PRHDT, CDR2 FYEKMQ (reference sequence). The V end lost 4 bases, the J end lost 0 bases, and 13 bases lay between the germline ends. The CDR3 is 15 residues long. The CDR3 DNA is TGTGCCAGCAGCTCGCCCCCTAGTGGCTCCTACGAGCAGTACTTC. It encodes CASSSPPSGSYEQYF.

The CDR3 nucleotides are TGTGCCAGCAGCCCACCAGGACAGGGGGAGGACACTGAAGCTTTCTTT. Translated, it gives CASSPPGQGEDTEAFF. The rearrangement links TRBV28 to TRBJ1-1; TRBD1 matches 10 bases. V shed 6 bases and J 3 bases; nucleotides not matched to a gene: 10. This CDR3 contains 16 residues. Germline V gene sequence: CDR1 MDHEN, CDR2 SYDVKM.

The rearrangement joins TRBV19 to TRBJ1-6; 7 bases agree with TRBD1. This CDR3 comprises 16 residues. V lost 5 bases and J lost 10; bases outside the gene matches: 14. The germline CDR1 and CDR2 sequences are LNHDA and SQIVND (reference sequence). Written as DNA, the CDR3 is TGTGCCAGTAGTTCTTCGGCGGGACAGCTTCAGTCACCCCTCCACTTT. Translation gives CASSSSAGQLQSPLHF.

The chain is built from TRBV5-1 and TRBJ1-1, with TRBD1 as a possible D gene (5 bases). Germline V CDR1 and CDR2: SGHRS, YFSETQ. V lost 9 bases, J lost 1 base, and 22 bases lay in between. This CDR3 has 16 amino acids. The DNA for the CDR3 is TGCGCCACCAAAGGGGAACTCTCCTGGGGGAACACTGAAGCTTTCTTT. Encoded protein: CATKGELSWGNTEAFF.

This chain joins TRBV19 and TRBJ1-1, with a tentative D call TRBD1 (5 bases). The CDR3 sequence is 14 residues long. Per germline, CDR1 LNHDA and CDR2 SQIVND (reference sequence). Trimming stripped 0 bases from V and 1 base from J, with 6 bases between. CDR3 DNA sequence: TGTGCCAGTAGTATAGAGGGGCGGAACACTGAAGCTTTCTTT. Its translation: CASSIEGRNTEAFF. Full variable domain (outside the CDR3, taken from reference TRBV19 and TRBJ1-1): DGGITQSPKYLFRKEGQNVTLSCEQNLNHDAMYWYRQDPGQGLRLIYYSQIVNDFQKGDIAEGYSVSREKKESFPLTVTSAQKNPTAFYLCASSIEGRNTEAFFGQGTRLTVV.

This chain uses TRBV9 with TRBJ1-6; TRBD1 might be the D (6 bases). This CDR3 has 15 amino acids. The germline CDR1 and CDR2 sequences are SGDLS and YYNGEE. Trimming left V 1 base short and J 8 bases short, with 13 bases between. This chain's CDR3 is CASSVLIGGDSPLHF. Written as DNA, the CDR3 is TGTGCCAGCAGCGTATTGATAGGGGGGGATTCACCCCTCCACTTT. Using reference TRBV9 and TRBJ1-6 for the parts outside the CDR3, the full variable domain is DSGVTQTPKHLITATGQRVTLRCSPRSGDLSVYWYQQSLDQGLQFLIQYYNGEERAKGNILERFSAQQFPDLHSELNLSSLELGDSALYFCASSVLIGGDSPLHFGNGTRLTVT.

The chain has TRBV29-1 and TRBJ2-5, with 9 bases identical to TRBD2. CDR3 length: 13 residues. CDR1 is SQVTM, CDR2 ANQGSEA, per germline. Unmatched junction bases numbered 3, after V lost 7 bases and J lost 0 bases. CDR3 DNA sequence: TGCAGCGCTAGCGGGGCCAACCAAGAGACCCAGTACTTC. Translation: CSASGANQETQYF.

This clone was seen ten or more times. CDR3 sequence: CASSLARLAGNGQETQYF. The CDR3 nucleotides read TGTGCCAGCAGCTTGGCTCGCCTAGCGGGGAATGGCCAAGAGACCCAGTACTTC. The chain links TRBV4-2 to TRBJ2-5; 9 bases map to TRBD2. The germline CDR1 and CDR2 sequences are LGHNA and YNFKEQ. The CDR3 length is 18 residues. The J segment lost 1 base and the V segment lost 5 bases, leaving 14 bases of the junction unmatched.

This clone appeared a single time. J is TRBJ2-3 and V is TRBV12-5; D might be TRBD2 (5 bases). The ends were cut back, 6 bases at V and 3 bases at J, with 13 bases in the middle. The CDR3 runs to 14 residues. Per the germline V gene, CDR1 is LGHNT and CDR2 is FRNRAP. CDR3 residues: CASGPPEETDTQYF. The CDR3 nucleotides read TGTGCTAGTGGACCCCCGGAGGAGACAGATACGCAGTATTTT.

V usage is TRBV18 and J usage is TRBJ1-1; TRBD1 agrees at 7 bases. Unmatched junction bases numbered 9, after V lost 3 bases and J lost 5 bases. The CDR3 is made up of 15 amino acids. The germline CDR1 and CDR2 sequences are KGHSH and LQKENI. CDR3 sequence: CASSPSRQGGTEAFF. The CDR3 DNA is TGTGCCAGCTCACCCTCCAGACAGGGTGGGACTGAAGCTTTCTTT.

The chain links TRBV7-9 to TRBJ1-5; D is undetermined. Trimming pared 6 bases from V and 2 bases from J, leaving 11 bases between. This CDR3 region has 14 residues. The germline gives CDR1 SEHNR, CDR2 FQNEAQ (reference sequence). In DNA, the CDR3 is TGTGCCAGCAGTCTTCGGGTTGGCAATCAGCCCCAGCATTTT. Translation gives CASSLRVGNQPQHF.

The rearrangement uses TRBV5-6 and TRBJ2-7, with D possibly matching TRBD2 (5 bases). This CDR3 comprises 16 residues. Trimming took 0 bases from V and 3 from J, leaving 16 bases between them. Germline loops: CDR1 SGHDT, CDR2 YYEEEE. CDR3 DNA sequence: TGTGCCAGCAGCTTGGGCTTGGGAAGGGAGAACTACGAGCAGTACTTC. It encodes CASSLGLGRENYEQYF.

The rearrangement joins TRBV30 to TRBJ2-7; D unresolved. Germline lookup yields CDR1 GTSNPN and CDR2 SVGIG (reference sequence). The V gene lost 2 bases and the J gene lost 3 bases, with 8 bases spanning the gap. This CDR3 spans 12 amino acids. CDR3 in amino acids: CAWSIPYYEQYF. The CDR3 DNA sequence: TGTGCCTGGAGTATCCCCTACTACGAGCAGTACTTC.